These 19 T cell receptor beta chains originate from one sample sequenced in a study of blood T cell repertoires in COVID-19. Assay used: immunoSEQ multiplex PCR; TCRdb lists only in-frame clones, some missing. The sample holds about 440,000 clones; 87% are singletons and the top ten take approximately 2%. Material for sequencing was PBMCs or T cells enriched from blood (not recorded which). Receptors originate from a young woman with acute COVID-19.

This CDR3 reads CASSRSPAGAGTGELFF. For the CDR3, the DNA is TGTGCCAGCAGCCGTTCCCCAGCGGGGGCGGGCACCGGGGAGCTGTTTTTT. This sequence joins TRBV7-9 and TRBJ2-2, with 8 positions matching TRBD2. This CDR3 contains 17 residues. Germline CDR1 is SEHNR and CDR2 is FQNEAQ (reference sequence). V dropped 5 bases and J dropped 4; count of bases not matched to a gene: 12.

The V call is TRBV27, the J call TRBJ2-7; D perhaps matches TRBD2 (5 bases). This CDR3 comprises 20 residues. With 6 bases removed from V and 1 base from J, the gap between germline ends came to 31 bases. CDR1 and CDR2 (germline): MNHEY, SMNVEV (reference sequence). CDR3 nucleotides: TGTGCCAGCAGACCTATCTCAGTTGGGAGAACTACCCCAGCTTCCTACGAGCAGTACTTC. This codes for CASRPISVGRTTPASYEQYF.

This CDR3 is CASSRRGSGGGTDTQYF. CDR3 DNA: TGTGCCAGCAGCCGAAGAGGGAGCGGGGGGGGTACAGATACGCAGTATTTT. This chain uses TRBV3-1 (or the pseudogene TRBV3-2) with TRBJ2-3; 10 bases map to TRBD2. CDR3 size: 17 residues. V trimming: 4 bases; J trimming: 3 bases; junction bases outside the gene matches: 10. Germline-derived CDR1 and CDR2 are LGHDT and YNNKEL (reference sequence).

This chain connects TRBV19 to TRBJ2-2; 9 bases match TRBD1. V gave up 7 bases and J gave up 8 bases; unmatched junction bases: 5. Germline V gene sequence: CDR1 LNHDA, CDR2 SQIVND (reference sequence). This CDR3 is built from 13 residues. The DNA for the CDR3 is TGTGCCAGTAACTCACAGGGGGCTGGGGAGCTGTTTTTT. Protein product: CASNSQGAGELFF.

The gene calls are TRBV7-9 and TRBJ2-7, with 14 bases fitting TRBD2. The CDR3 is 14 amino acids. Germline loops: CDR1 SEHNR, CDR2 FQNEAQ (reference sequence). The V and J ends lost 3 bases and 9 bases, in that order; junction bases with no gene match: 4. CDR3 bases: TGTGCCAGCAGCTTTGGGACTAGCGGGGGCAGGCAGTACTTC. Amino acid sequence: CASSFGTSGGRQYF.

The chain carries TRBV5-6 and TRBJ2-1; 11 bases are a match to TRBD2. This CDR3 has 16 amino acids. V gave up 0 bases and J gave up 6 bases; unmatched junction bases: 5. Looked up from germline, CDR1 is SGHDT and CDR2 is YYEEEE. In nucleotides, the CDR3 is TGTGCCAGCAGCTTGGCCACACTAGCGGGGGTCAATGAGCAGTTCTTC. Translation gives CASSLATLAGVNEQFF.

The V gene is TRBV11-2, the J gene TRBJ2-5; D is ambiguous. This CDR3 is 14 amino acids long. Germline CDR1 SGHAT, CDR2 FQNNGV. The ends were cut back, 3 bases at V and 1 base at J, with 9 bases in the middle. In nucleotides, the CDR3 is TGTGCCAGCAGCTTGAGGAAACCCCAAGAGACCCAGTACTTC. It is translated as CASSLRKPQETQYF.

The rearrangement joins TRBV9 to TRBJ1-2; 9 nucleotides align to TRBD1. The CDR3 is 13 amino acids. Losses at the gene ends were 4 bases for V and 4 bases for J; bases not matched to a gene: 2. Looked up from germline, CDR1 is SGDLS and CDR2 is YYNGEE. CDR3 in DNA: TGTGCCAGCAGCCCGACAGGGGGCTATGGCTACACCTTC. Its translation: CASSPTGGYGYTF.

The V and J genes are TRBV5-5 and TRBJ2-7, with a tentative D call TRBD2 (5 bases). This CDR3 contains 16 residues. Germline V gene data show CDR1 as SGHKS and CDR2 as YYEKEE (reference sequence). The germline V and J ends were trimmed by 0 bases and 1 base, with 14 bases remaining between them. The CDR3 reads CASSLAGVTISYEQYF. In DNA form, the CDR3 reads TGTGCCAGCAGCTTGGCCGGGGTGACTATTTCCTACGAGCAGTACTTC. The full variable domain, its missing parts supplied by reference TRBV5-5 and TRBJ2-7, is DAGVTQSPTHLIKTRGQQVTLRCSPISGHKSVSWYQQVLGQGPQFIFQYYEKEERGRGNFPDRFSARQFPNYSSELNVNALLLGDSALYLCASSLAGVTISYEQYFGPGTRLTVT.

This clone was detected only once. The chain is built from TRBV5-1 and TRBJ2-7; 8 bases match TRBD1. With 4 bases clipped from V and 4 bases from J, the junction kept 13 bases outside the gene matches. The CDR3 is made up of 16 amino acids. Germline V gives CDR1 SGHRS, CDR2 YFSETQ. CDR3: CASSLQARDRFYEQYF. The CDR3 coding sequence is TGCGCCAGCAGCCTACAGGCCAGGGACAGGTTTTACGAGCAGTACTTC.

The CDR3 is CASSKSGQGYTGELFF. The CDR3 DNA is TGCGCCAGCAGCAAATCGGGACAGGGGTACACCGGGGAGCTGTTTTTT. The rearrangement uses TRBV5-1 and TRBJ2-2, with TRBD1 matching 10 bases. Germline V gene lookup returns CDR1 SGHRS and CDR2 YFSETQ. CDR3 length: 16 amino acids. The V and J ends lost 4 bases and 3 bases, in that order; junction bases with no gene match: 6. Full variable domain (outside the CDR3, taken from reference TRBV5-1 and TRBJ2-2): KAGVTQTPRYLIKTRGQQVTLSCSPISGHRSVSWYQQTPGQGLQFLFEYFSETQRNKGNFPGRFSGRQFSNSRSEMNVSTLELGDSALYLCASSKSGQGYTGELFFGEGSRLTVL.

V usage is TRBV19 and J usage is TRBJ2-7; a possible D gene is TRBD2 (6 bases). Germline V CDR1 and CDR2: LNHDA, SQIVND (reference sequence). V lost 6 bases and J lost 2, with 20 bases in between. The CDR3 covers 16 residues. The CDR3 sequence: CASSNIRAGRTYEQYF. The CDR3 region has the DNA TGTGCCAGTAGCAATATCCGGGCGGGACGAACCTACGAGCAGTACTTC.

This chain links TRBV13 with TRBJ2-3; possible D gene TRBD1, 6 bases. Trimming removed 5 bases from V and 4 bases from J, with 7 bases in between. Per germline, CDR1 PRHDT and CDR2 FYEKMQ (reference sequence). The CDR3 extends over 12 amino acids. The CDR3 is CASSPGADTQYF. The CDR3 DNA is TGTGCCAGCAGCCCAGGGGCAGATACGCAGTATTTT.

The chain is built from TRBV7-9 and TRBJ2-4; 7 bases fit TRBD1. Trimming at V came to 1 base and at J to 6 bases, leaving 3 bases not matched to a gene. CDR1 and CDR2 from the germline V gene are SEHNR and FQNEAQ (reference sequence). This CDR3 is built from 14 residues. The CDR3 DNA follows: TGTGCCAGCAGCTTAGGGACAGGATCAAACATTCAGTACTTC. It encodes CASSLGTGSNIQYF. Full variable domain (remainder filled in from reference TRBV7-9 and TRBJ2-4): DTGVSQNPRHKITKRGQNVTFRCDPISEHNRLYWYRQTLGQGPEFLTYFQNEAQLEKSRLLSDRFSAERPKGSFSTLEIQRTEQGDSAMYLCASSLGTGSNIQYFGAGTRLSVL.

The V gene is TRBV11-2, the J gene TRBJ1-1; 7 bases align to TRBD1. The V gene's germline CDR1 is SGHAT and CDR2 FQNNGV. Trimming cost V 5 bases and J 5 bases; bases outside gene matches: 11. There are 15 residues in the CDR3. The CDR3 DNA follows: TGTGCCAGCAGCGTTTACAGGGGCGGGGATACTGAAGCTTTCTTT. It specifies CASSVYRGGDTEAFF.

CDR3 sequence reads: CASSYARFREQYF. For the CDR3, the DNA is TGTGCCAGCAGTTACGCCCGGTTTCGAGAGCAGTACTTC. The chain couples TRBV6-5 to TRBJ2-7; D is unresolved. The ends were cut back, 2 bases at V and 7 bases at J, with 12 bases in the middle. This CDR3 spans 13 amino acids. Germline V lookup: CDR1 MNHEY, CDR2 SVGAGI.

As concerns this clone: Other DNA sequences in the same sample also yield this CDR3. The chain carries TRBV4-1 and TRBJ1-3; D gene ambiguous. Germline V gene lookup returns CDR1 MGHRA and CDR2 YSYEKL. CDR3 size: 14 residues. V gave up 1 base and J gave up 2 bases, with 6 bases separating them. CDR3 nucleotide sequence: TGCGCCAGCAGCCAAGGAGGGCCTGGAAACACCATATATTTT. This translates into CASSQGGPGNTIYF.

This chain uses TRBV14 with TRBJ2-1; TRBD2 matches at 9 bases. The germline gives CDR1 SGHDN, CDR2 FVKESK. The CDR3 has 21 amino acids. J lost 0 bases, V lost 3 bases, and 18 bases had no gene match. The CDR3 sequence is CASSQRARGFSGSPSYNEQFF. The CDR3 DNA reads TGTGCCAGCAGCCAGCGCGCCAGGGGGTTTAGCGGGAGCCCCTCCTACAATGAGCAGTTCTTC.

The rearrangement uses TRBV11-2 and TRBJ1-2; D remains unclear. The CDR3 extends over 14 amino acids. V gave up 2 bases and J gave up 6 bases, with 13 bases separating them. Germline V gene sequence: CDR1 SGHAT, CDR2 FQNNGV. CDR3 coding DNA: TGTGCCAGCAGCTTAACAGCCAACAACGATGGCTACACCTTC. It codes for CASSLTANNDGYTF.